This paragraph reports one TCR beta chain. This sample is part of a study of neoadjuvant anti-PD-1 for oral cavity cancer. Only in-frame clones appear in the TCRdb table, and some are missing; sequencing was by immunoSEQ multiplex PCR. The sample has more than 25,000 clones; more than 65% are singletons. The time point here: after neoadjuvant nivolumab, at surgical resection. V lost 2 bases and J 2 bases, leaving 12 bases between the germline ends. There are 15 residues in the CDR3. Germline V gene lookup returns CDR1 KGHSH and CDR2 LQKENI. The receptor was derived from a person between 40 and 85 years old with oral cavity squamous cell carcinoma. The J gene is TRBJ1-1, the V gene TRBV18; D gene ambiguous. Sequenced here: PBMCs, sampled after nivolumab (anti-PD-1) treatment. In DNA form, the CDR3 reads TGTGCCAGCTCACCAGAGTTAGGAGTTAACACTGAAGCTTTCTTT. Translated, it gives CASSPELGVNTEAFF.